Detailed here is one TCR beta chain. Its matching antigen is unknown. Generated by immunoSEQ multiplex PCR, the TCRdb table keeps only in-frame clones and is missing some. The table has about 130,000 clones, more than 85% seen once. The data stem from a study of T cell responses to AZD1222 COVID-19 vaccine. Study as a whole: Analysis merged second doses at about 4 or about 12 weeks.

Study outcomes and limitations: Compared with day 0, the breadth and depth of the Spike-specific TCR repertoire rose significantly after two doses of AZD1222.

The V end lost 5 bases, the J end lost 4 bases, and 18 bases lay between the germline ends. The germline V gene encodes CDR1 MDHEN and CDR2 SYDVKM. The CDR3 has 16 amino acids. This TCR derives from an adult in good health. This chain links TRBV28 with TRBJ1-5; D perhaps matches TRBD1 (5 bases). The starting material was peripheral blood, obtained on day 0 of AZD1222 vaccination. The DNA for the CDR3 is TGTGCCAGCAGTCCCTCGGGGCCCCTCCGGAATCAGCCCCAGCATTTT. This codes for CASSPSGPLRNQPQHF.